The clone carrying this TCR beta chain was picked up many times. Its antigen is as yet unknown. The CDR3 extends over 14 amino acids. Between the trimmed V and J ends, which lost 10 bases and 0 bases, there was a span of 14 bases. CDR1 and CDR2 from the germline V gene are SGHTS and YDEGEE. The sample belongs to a study of breast tumors, draining lymph nodes, adjacent tissues. Samples came from axillary lymph nodes draining the breast cancer. TCRdb called the multiplex PCR reads again in MiXCR, with one record for every CDR3 protein. This sample carries about 89,000 distinct CDR3 sequences, approximately 30% of them seen once, and the ten largest clones take over 8%. General observations from the study: Tumor and nontumor repertoires were significantly more similar in luminal-like than in basal-like breast cancer. Data only fit, rather than demonstrated, lymph node origin of most tumor T cells.

What was sequenced was axillary lymph node tissue. V gene TRBV5-8 combines with J gene TRBJ1-3, with TRBD1 as a possible D gene (6 bases). The TCR comes from a female donor with breast cancer. Some clones in this sample may be carry-over from other donors' samples. The CDR3 is CAGGTDNSGNTIYF. The CDR3 nucleotides are TGTGCCGGGGGCACGGATAACTCTGGAAACACCATATATTTT.